This T cell receptor (beta chain) was found in a study of T cells in localized non-small cell lung cancer. Study outcomes and limitations: Only one tumor region went through sequencing, so heterogeneity may still be there. The study found T cell clonality highest in uninvolved adjacent lung, above tumor. Appearances in adjacent lung were noted for a median roughly 50 of the top 100 tumor clones.

Generated by immunoSEQ multiplex PCR, the TCRdb table keeps only in-frame clones and is missing some. The sample lists some 11,000 clones; approximately 91% were seen once. The CDR3 is made up of 14 amino acids. Germline CDR1 SGHTA, CDR2 FQGTGA. Trimming took 2 bases from V and 6 from J; bases not matched to a gene: 3. Note on this clone: Its antigen is not identified.

The TCR sequence derives from a male donor at least 60 years old with stage III lung adenocarcinoma. The J gene is TRBJ2-1, the V gene TRBV7-3, with 8 nucleotides matching TRBD1. The material sequenced was peripheral blood, taken before any cancer treatment. The CDR3 sequence is CASSLGTGPNEQFF. In DNA form, the CDR3 reads TGTGCCAGCAGCTTAGGGACAGGTCCCAATGAGCAGTTCTTC.